This T cell receptor beta chain derives from a study of blood T cell repertoires in COVID-19. Study-wide background: Whether acute or convalescent, the COVID-19 samples came from the United States, Italy and Spain.

Data came from immunoSEQ multiplex PCR; TCRdb stores just in-frame clones and leaves some out. The table lists about 140,000 clones, more than 75% of them singletons. This CDR3 contains 13 residues. V was shortened by 0 bases and J by 5 bases, with 8 bases between the two germline ends. The germline gives CDR1 SGHRS, CDR2 YFSETQ. The V gene is TRBV5-1, the J gene TRBJ2-5; D gene ambiguous. The TCR was taken from a human donor in a cohort sampled during active COVID-19. Sequenced material: peripheral blood. The CDR3 bases are TGCGCCAGCAGCTTGGGGGCCCGGGAGACCCAGTACTTC. It encodes CASSLGARETQYF.